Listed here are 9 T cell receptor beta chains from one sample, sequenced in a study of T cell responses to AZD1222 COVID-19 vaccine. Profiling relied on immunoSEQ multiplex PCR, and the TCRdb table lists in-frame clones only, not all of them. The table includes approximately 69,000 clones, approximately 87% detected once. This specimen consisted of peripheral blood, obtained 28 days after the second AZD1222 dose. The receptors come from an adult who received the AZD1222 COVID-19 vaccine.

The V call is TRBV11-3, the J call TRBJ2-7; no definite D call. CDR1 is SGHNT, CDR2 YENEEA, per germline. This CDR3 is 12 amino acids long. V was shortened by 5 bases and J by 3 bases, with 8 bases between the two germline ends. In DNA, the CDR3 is TGTGCCAGCAGCCCAGCAGGCTACGAGCAGTACTTC. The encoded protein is CASSPAGYEQYF.

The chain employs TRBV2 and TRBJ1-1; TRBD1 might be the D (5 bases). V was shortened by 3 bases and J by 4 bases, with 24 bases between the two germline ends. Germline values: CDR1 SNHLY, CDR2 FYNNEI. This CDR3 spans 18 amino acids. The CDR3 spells CASSDSVRRKQEGTEAFF. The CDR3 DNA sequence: TGTGCCAGCAGTGATTCGGTTCGGCGTAAACAGGAAGGCACTGAAGCTTTCTTT.

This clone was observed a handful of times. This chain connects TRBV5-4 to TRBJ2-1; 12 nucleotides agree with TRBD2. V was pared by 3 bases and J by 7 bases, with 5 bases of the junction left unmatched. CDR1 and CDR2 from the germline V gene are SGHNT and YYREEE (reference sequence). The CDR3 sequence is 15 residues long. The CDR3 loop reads CASSSRTSGANEQFF. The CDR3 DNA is TGTGCCAGCAGCTCCCGGACTAGCGGGGCTAATGAGCAGTTCTTC.

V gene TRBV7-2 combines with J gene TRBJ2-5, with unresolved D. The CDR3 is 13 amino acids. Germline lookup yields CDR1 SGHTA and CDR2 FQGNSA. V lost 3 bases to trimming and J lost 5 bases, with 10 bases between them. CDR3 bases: TGTGCCAGCAGCTTGGATGGAACGGAGACCCAGTACTTC. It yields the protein CASSLDGTETQYF.

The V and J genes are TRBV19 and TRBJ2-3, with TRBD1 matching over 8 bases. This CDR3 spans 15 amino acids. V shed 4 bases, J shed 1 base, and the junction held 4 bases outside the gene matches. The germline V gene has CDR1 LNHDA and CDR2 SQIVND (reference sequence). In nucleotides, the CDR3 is TGTGCCAGTAGTAGGCAACAGGGGGGCACAGATACGCAGTATTTT. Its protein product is CASSRQQGGTDTQYF.

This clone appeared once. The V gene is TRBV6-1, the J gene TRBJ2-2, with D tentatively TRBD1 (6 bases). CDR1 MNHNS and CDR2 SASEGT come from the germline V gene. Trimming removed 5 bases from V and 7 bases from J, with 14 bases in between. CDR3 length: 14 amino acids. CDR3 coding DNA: TGTGCCAGCAGTTATCAGGGGTCTGGCGGGGAGCTGTTTTTT. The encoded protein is CASSYQGSGGELFF.

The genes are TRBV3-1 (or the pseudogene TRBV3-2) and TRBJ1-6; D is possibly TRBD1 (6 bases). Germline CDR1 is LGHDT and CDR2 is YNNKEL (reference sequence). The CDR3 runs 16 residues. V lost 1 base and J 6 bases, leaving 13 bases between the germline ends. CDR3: CASSQVLGALNSPLHF. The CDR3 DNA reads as TGTGCCAGCAGCCAAGTCCTGGGGGCCCTTAATTCACCCCTCCACTTT.

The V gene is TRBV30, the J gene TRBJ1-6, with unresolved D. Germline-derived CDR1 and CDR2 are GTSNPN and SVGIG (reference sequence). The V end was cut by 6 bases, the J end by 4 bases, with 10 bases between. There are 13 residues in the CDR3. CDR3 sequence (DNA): TGTGCCTGTCGGGGTATTTATAATTCACCCCTCCACTTT. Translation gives CACRGIYNSPLHF.

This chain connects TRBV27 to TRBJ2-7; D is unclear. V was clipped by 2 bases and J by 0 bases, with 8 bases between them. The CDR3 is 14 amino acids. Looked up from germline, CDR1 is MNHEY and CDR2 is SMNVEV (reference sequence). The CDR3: CASSLMRTSYEQYF. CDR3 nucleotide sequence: TGTGCCAGCAGTTTAATGCGGACCTCCTACGAGCAGTACTTC.